Listed here are 5 T cell receptor beta chains from one sample, sequenced in a study of T cell responses to AZD1222 COVID-19 vaccine. Produced via immunoSEQ multiplex PCR; TCRdb's table is partial and in-frame only. The repertoire includes about 150,000 clones, around 90% of them detected once, and 1.4% sits in the top ten. Sample: peripheral blood, taken on day 0 of AZD1222 vaccination. The receptors originated from an adult in good health.

The chain uses TRBV12-3 or TRBV12-4 and TRBJ2-3; D might be TRBD1 or TRBD2, each matching 5 bases. Trimming left V 7 bases short and J 4 bases short, with 12 bases between. The CDR3 is made up of 13 amino acids. This CDR3 reads CASKPGPPDTQYF. For the CDR3, the DNA is TGTGCCAGCAAACCGGGACCCCCAGATACGCAGTATTTT.

The V call is TRBV7-3, the J call TRBJ1-2; D possibly corresponds to TRBD1 (6 bases). Germline loops: CDR1 SGHTA, CDR2 FQGTGA. The CDR3 sequence is 16 residues long. V shed 4 bases and J shed 5 bases, with 20 bases lying between them. CDR3 amino acids: CASSSGAPDSTYGYTF. DNA for the CDR3: TGTGCCAGCAGCTCAGGGGCACCCGATTCGACTTATGGCTACACCTTC.

The chain employs TRBV11-2 and TRBJ2-1; D tentatively fits TRBD1 or TRBD2 (5 bases each). V lost 8 bases and J 7 bases, leaving 9 bases between the germline ends. CDR1 is SGHAT and CDR2 is FQNNGV in the germline V gene. CDR3 length: 11 residues. DNA for the CDR3: TGTGCCAGCGGGGACGGGAATGAGCAGTTCTTC. Encoded protein: CASGDGNEQFF.

The chain joins TRBV19 to TRBJ2-7; 9 nucleotides agree with TRBD2. Unmatched junction bases numbered 10, after V lost 5 bases and J lost 5 bases. CDR3 length: 15 amino acids. Germline V gene lookup returns CDR1 LNHDA and CDR2 SQIVND (reference sequence). DNA for the CDR3: TGTGCCAGTAGTTCTAGCGGGGTCAATCAACACGAGCAGTACTTC. Translation: CASSSSGVNQHEQYF.

The gene calls are TRBV24-1 and TRBJ1-6; 8 nucleotides line up with TRBD1. Germline V CDR1 and CDR2: KGHDR, SFDVKD. The length of the CDR3 is 18 residues. Trimming cost V 9 bases and J 0 bases; bases outside gene matches: 12. The CDR3 spells CATPRQGTLSSYNSPLHF. DNA for the CDR3: TGTGCCACCCCGCGACAGGGGACATTAAGCTCCTATAATTCACCCCTCCACTTT.